These T cell receptor beta chains were read from a single sample in a study of T cell repertoires in cytomegalovirus infection. Their antigens remain unidentified. TCRdb analysed the reads with MiXCR anew, one entry per CDR3 protein. This table holds about 890,000 distinct CDR3 sequences, roughly a third found once. The input for sequencing was cultured CD8+ T cells from PBMCs, taken from culture after CMV antigen stimulation. These receptors all come from a human donor in good health (CMV status not recorded). Some clones in this sample may be carry-over from other donors' samples. Each CDR3 is given with its conserved first and last residue. The order of the fields is V gene, D gene, clone size, J gene, CDR3 length, CDR3 DNA, CDR3 protein. A D gene is named only where the DNA matches it firmly. Not all rows give a size; the values are once, few, many and, for expanded clones, a class.

TRBV4-2	TRBD2	few	TRBJ2-5	16	TGTGCCAGCAGCCAGTTAATAGCGGGGGGCCAAGAGACCCAGTACTTC	CASSQLIAGGQETQYF
TRBV7-2	NA	many	TRBJ1-5	14	TGTGCCAGCAGCTTAGAGGGTGCGGATCAGCCCCAGCATTTT	CASSLEGADQPQHF
TRBV7-9	TRBD1	few	TRBJ1-5	22	TGTGCCAGCAGCTTAGCGCTCGGGACAGGGGATAGGGCGGCTTGGGTAAATCAGCCCCAGCATTTT	CASSLALGTGDRAAWVNQPQHF
TRBV4-1	NA	NA	TRBJ1-1	12	TGCGCCAGCAGCCAAGCGGCAGAAGGAGCTTTCTTT	CASSQAAEGAFF
TRBV6-5	NA	many	TRBJ2-1	19	TGTGCCAGCAGTTACTCTGCAGGGATGGTATTGGGCTCCTACAATGAGCAGTTCTTC	CASSYSAGMVLGSYNEQFF
TRBV6-2/TRBV6-3	NA	NA	TRBJ1-1	15	TGTGCCAGCAGTCGCACGGGGGACGGCTACACTGAAGCTTTCTTT	CASSRTGDGYTEAFF
TRBV6-1	TRBD2	few	TRBJ2-7	17	TGTGCCAGCAGTCCCGGACTAGCGGGGGCCTCTGCCTACGAGCAGTACTTC	CASSPGLAGASAYEQYF
TRBV6-1	TRBD2	few	TRBJ2-4	14	TGTGCCAGCAGGCCGGGGGGTGGCCAAAACATTCAGTACTTC	CASRPGGGQNIQYF
TRBV7-6	TRBD1	many	TRBJ2-5	15	TGTGCCAGCAGCTTAGAGGGACAGGGGCAAGAGACCCAGTACTTC	CASSLEGQGQETQYF
TRBV5-4	NA	many	TRBJ2-1	12	TGTGCCAGCAGCCTGACGTCAAATGAGCAGTTCTTC	CASSLTSNEQFF
TRBV6-5	NA	NA	TRBJ1-1	17	TGTGCCAGCAGTTACTCCGACGCAGGAACAACGAACACTGAAGCTTTCTTT	CASSYSDAGTTNTEAFF
TRBV4-1	NA	NA	TRBJ2-3	15	TGCGCCAGCAGCCAAGTCGGGTTAGCCCCCGATACGCAGTATTTT	CASSQVGLAPDTQYF
TRBV29-1	NA	NA	TRBJ1-1	13	TGCAGCGTTGGGGTCACCGTGAACACTGAAGCTTTCTTT	CSVGVTVNTEAFF
TRBV11-2	TRBD1	many	TRBJ2-3	15	TGTGCCAGCAGCTTAGAGGGACAGCTCACAGATACGCAGTATTTT	CASSLEGQLTDTQYF
TRBV7-9	NA	many	TRBJ2-7	14	TGTGCCAGCAGCTTAGCAGGGGCAGGGAACGAGCAGTACTTC	CASSLAGAGNEQYF
TRBV7-6	NA	many	TRBJ1-2	14	TGTGCCAGCAGCTTAGCGGACAGTTCTTATGGCTACACCTTC	CASSLADSSYGYTF
TRBV7-9	NA	NA	TRBJ2-2	14	TGTGCCAGCAGCCGTTCTACGAGCACCGGGGAGCTGTTTTTT	CASSRSTSTGELFF
TRBV15	NA	few	TRBJ2-1	16	TGTGCCACCAGCCCCAGGGCCCTACCCTCCTACAATGAGCAGTTCTTC	CATSPRALPSYNEQFF
TRBV28	TRBD2	many	TRBJ2-3	17	TGTGCCAGCAGTTTCCCTTCTAGCGGGGGACGAACAGATACGCAGTATTTT	CASSFPSSGGRTDTQYF
TRBV27	NA	NA	TRBJ1-2	16	TGTGCCAGCAGTTTAGCCCGAAGTAGTGGGATATGGGGCTACACCTTC	CASSLARSSGIWGYTF
TRBV7-9	TRBD2	NA	TRBJ2-7	15	TGTGCCAGCAGCCCGTGGACTAGCGGGGGCGACGAGCAGTACTTC	CASSPWTSGGDEQYF
TRBV6-4	NA	many	TRBJ2-2	13	TGTGCCAGCAGTGAGGGGAACACCGGGGAGCTGTTTTTT	CASSEGNTGELFF
TRBV4-3	NA	NA	TRBJ1-6	14	TGCGCCAGCAGCCAAGGAGGCGGGTATTCACCCCTCCACTTT	CASSQGGGYSPLHF
TRBV9	TRBD1	NA	TRBJ2-1	17	TGTGCCAGCAGCGTAGCGAACAGGGGGTTTGGGTACAATGAGCAGTTCTTC	CASSVANRGFGYNEQFF
TRBV5-1	NA	few	TRBJ2-1	16	TGTGCCAGCAGACCACAACCAGAGGGGGGAGGCGATGAGCAGTTCTTC	CASRPQPEGGGDEQFF
TRBV12-3/TRBV12-4	NA	NA	TRBJ2-7	15	TGTGCCAGCAGTTTAGGGGCCGGGGTCCCCTACGAGCAGTACTTC	CASSLGAGVPYEQYF
TRBV27	NA	NA	TRBJ2-1	15	TGTGCCAGTGCACCCCTCCGCCCATCCTACAATGAGCAGTTCTTC	CASAPLRPSYNEQFF
TRBV7-6	NA	few	TRBJ1-2	15	TGTGCCAGCAGCCTGGAGACCGACGCTAACTATGGCTACACCTTC	CASSLETDANYGYTF
TRBV11-3	NA	NA	TRBJ1-1	13	TGTGCCAGCTCCCGACTGATGAACACTGAAGCTTTCTTT	CASSRLMNTEAFF
TRBV7-8	NA	few	TRBJ2-2	16	TGTGCCAGCACCCTTAGTGGAAGCAAGAGGTCCGGGGAGCTGTTTTTT	CASTLSGSKRSGELFF
TRBV23-1	NA	NA	TRBJ1-6	15	TGCGCCAGCAGTCAATCGAGGGGGGCGGATTCACCCCTCCACTTT	CASSQSRGADSPLHF
TRBV28	NA	NA	TRBJ1-1	14	TGTGCCAGCAGATCCGACTCCCAACGGATTGAAGCTTTCTTT	CASRSDSQRIEAFF